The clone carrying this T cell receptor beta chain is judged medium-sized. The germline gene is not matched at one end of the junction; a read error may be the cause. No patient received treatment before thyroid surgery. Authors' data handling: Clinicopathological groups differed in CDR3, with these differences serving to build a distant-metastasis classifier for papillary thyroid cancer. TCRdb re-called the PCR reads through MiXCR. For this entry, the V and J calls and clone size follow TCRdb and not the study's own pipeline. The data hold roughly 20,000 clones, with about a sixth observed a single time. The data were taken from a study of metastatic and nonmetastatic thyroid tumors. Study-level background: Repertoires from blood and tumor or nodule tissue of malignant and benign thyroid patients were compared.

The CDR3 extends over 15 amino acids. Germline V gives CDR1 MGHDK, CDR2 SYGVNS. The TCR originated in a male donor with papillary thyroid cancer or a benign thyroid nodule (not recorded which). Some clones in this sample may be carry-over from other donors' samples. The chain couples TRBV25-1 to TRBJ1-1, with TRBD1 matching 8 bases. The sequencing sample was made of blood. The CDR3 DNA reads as TGTGCCACCAGTCCCGGGACAGGACCGAACACTGAAGCTTTCTTT. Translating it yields CATSPGTGPNTEAFF.